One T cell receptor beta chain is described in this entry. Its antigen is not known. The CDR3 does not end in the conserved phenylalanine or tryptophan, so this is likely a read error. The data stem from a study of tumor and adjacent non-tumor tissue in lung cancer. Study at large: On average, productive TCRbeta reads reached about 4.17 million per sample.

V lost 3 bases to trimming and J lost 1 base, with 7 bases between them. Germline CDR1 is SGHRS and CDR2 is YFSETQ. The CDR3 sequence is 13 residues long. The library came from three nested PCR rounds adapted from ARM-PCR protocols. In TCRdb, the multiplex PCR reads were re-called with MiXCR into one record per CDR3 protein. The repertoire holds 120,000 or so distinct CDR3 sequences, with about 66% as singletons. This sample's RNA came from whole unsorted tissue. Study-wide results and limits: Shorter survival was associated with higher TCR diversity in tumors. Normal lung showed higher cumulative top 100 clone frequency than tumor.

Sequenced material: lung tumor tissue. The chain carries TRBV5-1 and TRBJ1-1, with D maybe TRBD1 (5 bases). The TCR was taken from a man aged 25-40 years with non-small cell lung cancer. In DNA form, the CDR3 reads TGCGCCAGCAGCTGGGGGAAGAACACTGAAGCTTTCTAT. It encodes CASSWGKNTEAFY.